This T cell receptor (beta chain) was sequenced during a study of blood T cells in healthy people across ages. Healthy individuals of Caucasian origin from Russia, aged roughly 6 to 100, served as donors. Study outcomes and limitations: With unsorted PBMCs, a conclusive comparison of naive versus antigen-experienced cells was not possible.

CDR3 length: 15 residues. CDR1 and CDR2 from the germline V gene are MDHEN and SYDVKM. Trimming pared 2 bases from V and 6 bases from J, leaving 14 bases between. Primers used in a second PCR of roughly 7 to 12 cycles were a sample-barcoded 5' primer and a J-beta primer mix. TCRdb used MiXCR to reprocess the 5' RACE reads, holding one entry per CDR3 protein. Of over 950,000 distinct CDR3 sequences detected, more than 30% appear once; the ten largest clones hold over 10%. This clonotype was recorded at least ten times. What it binds is not known. This sequence originates from a man aged 18 to 29 in good health. This rearrangement joins TRBV28 to TRBJ2-1; weak D call: TRBD1 (6 bases). The specimen was blood. CDR3 DNA sequence: TGTGCCAGCAGTTTAGGAACAGGGACCCGCAATGAGCAGTTCTTC. This gives the protein CASSLGTGTRNEQFF.